This T cell receptor (beta chain) was captured in a study of cytomegalovirus exposure and HLA in healthy donors. The study, taken as a whole, reports: Earlier analysis yielded a pattern in which most TCR beta V segments were productive about 90% or about 30% of the time.

Trimming removed 7 bases at V and 3 bases at J, with 12 bases between. Germline-derived CDR1 and CDR2 are MDHEN and SYDVKM. The CDR3 is 13 residues long. Remarks on this clone: Its matching antigen is unknown.

The PCR made use of 60 Vbeta and 13 Jbeta primers. The assay was immunoSEQ multiplex PCR, and TCRdb's table has in-frame clones only and misses some. Of 90,000 or so clones in the sample, nearly 80% were seen once. This chain uses TRBV28 with TRBJ1-1; D gene ambiguous. This TCR derives from a female donor in good health and CMV-seronegative. The sequenced sample consisted of PBMCs. This CDR3 is CASNQDQDTEAFF. In DNA form, the CDR3 reads TGTGCCAGCAACCAGGATCAGGACACTGAAGCTTTCTTT.